Described below is a single T cell receptor (beta chain) sequence and its context. This receptor's antigen is unknown. Base qualities are not provided; no much larger clone lies one nucleotide away. Healthy HIV-negative adults with no recently reported acute infections or vaccinations were included as donors. Every donor was a Caucasian adult residing in Nashville, Tennessee, USA. CD4+ T cells were enriched by magnetic negative selection, after which naive cells were positively selected on CD45RA and the negative fraction was taken as the memory subset. After blood collection by leukapheresis, PBMCs were isolated using Ficoll-Histopaque density gradient centrifugation and then cryopreserved in the vapor phase of liquid nitrogen. Analytical flow cytometry was used to check the purity and quantity of each magnetically sorted T cell population. Genomic DNA was isolated from each sorted fraction and quantified by UV absorbance on a Nanodrop 2000c.

These data belong to a study of shared clonotypes between healthy human individuals (dated by TCRdb to the early 2020s). Regarding the study in general: A few men and a couple of women, aged 18 to 49 years, made up the cohort. For each donor, CD4 naive and CD4 memory were each given three plates, CD8 naive was given two plates, and CD8 memory was given one plate. The study deeply sequenced blood TCR repertoires of about five healthy adults to estimate repertoire size and the extent of clonotype sharing between individuals. Different laboratories and diverse techniques were used to prepare libraries and sequence TCR repertoires, to increase sequencing depth and limit assay-specific biases. Per donor, leukapheresis produced somewhere between about 0.85 and 9.5 billion PBMCs.

Overall study results and their limits: Compared with non-shared clonotypes, the clonotypes found in all four sorted-subset donors had higher generation probabilities. Incomplete sequencing was indicated by rarefaction of sorted-subset datasets, despite the large sequencing depth. Approximately 5% of naive CD4, 3% to 4% of naive CD8, 2.3% of memory CD4, and 0.35% to 0.4% of memory CD8 clonotypes were shared across several donors. Sampling was restricted to blood, and TCR repertoires in tissues likely differ from the TCR repertoires found in blood. The genetic and exposure-history diversity represented was limited by the small number of donors. Estimated clonotype richness was generally larger for naive than for memory subsets. Based on pairwise subsampling, the degree of clonotype sharing among donors was expected to be affected by sequencing depth.

TCR CDR3 regions were amplified from genomic DNA by multiplex PCR using the deep immunoSEQ assay. Extracted genomic DNA from each cell subset was distributed evenly across all wells of several immunoSEQ 96-well plates, and each plate was treated as a replicate. For sorted subsets, approximately 190 ng of genomic DNA, equivalent to some 33,000 T cell genomes, went into each replicate PCR. Purified libraries were quantified with a Qubit 3.0 fluorometer, sized on a Bioanalyzer 2100, and re-quantified with the KAPA Library Quantification kit. Every immunoSEQ 96-well plate was sequenced on a separate single-read 150-cycle Illumina NextSeq 550 flow cell. The authors' analysis ran thus. Because only junctional sequences without quality scores were contained in the immunoSEQ output, filtering matching that applied to full-length reads could not be performed. Sequences were annotated with PyIR, a Python wrapper for IgBLAST v1.9, and V/J genes and CDR3 were assigned using IMGT germline references. Reads with weak V/J assignments (E-value above 1e-6), missing CDR3, stop codons, out-of-frame junctions, or ambiguous translated residues were removed. V3J clonotypes were defined by identical inferred V gene, J gene, and CDR3 amino acid sequence. Percentage overlap between repertoires was calculated by dividing the number of shared unique clonotypes by the size of the smaller repertoire. Repertoire richness was assessed with RTK rarefaction, the Chao1 estimator, and Recon v2.1 estimates of unobserved clonotypes. Generation probabilities for all TCRbeta clonotypes obtained by the gDNA method from a few donors were computed using OLGA. The table comes from immuneACCESS by way of TCRdb, which keeps in-frame sequences with V and J called. Part of the clones is missing from these tables; in studies checked, under half for an unresolved V gene and the rest for unknown reasons. V, J and clone size reflect that table, while D and trimming were determined from the DNA. This sample gives about 1.5 million clones in total; 95% to 99% of them show up just once. The ten largest clonotypes hold about 0.45% of the sample.

CDR1 and CDR2 are read off the germline V gene as SGDLS and YYNGEE. Reading from cysteine to phenylalanine, the CDR3 counts 17 amino acids. Here the CDR3 DNA is all that survives: 51 bases in frame from base 1. V drops 4 bases and J drops 2 bases, leaving 19 bases in between. The sequence came from a man aged 25-45 years in good health. The rearranged segments are TRBV9 and TRBJ1-5, and perhaps TRBD1 as D gene, on 5 matching bases. The sequenced material came from naive CD4+ T cells sorted from blood. Read against the paper, the sample's cell subset or site label means: CD45RA+ positively selected. The nucleotides read TGTGCCAGCAGCACCCAACAGGAGGCTTCGGGCAATCAGCCCCAGCATTTT. Its coded protein is CASSTQQEASGNQPQHF.